A selection of T cell receptor beta chains follows, all from one sample in a study of blood T cell repertoires in COVID-19. TCRdb's copy holds only in-frame clones and misses some; the assay was immunoSEQ multiplex PCR. The sample lists 120,000 or so clones, over 65% occurring once. Material for sequencing was peripheral blood. All receptors derive from an older man with acute or convalescent COVID-19. Both conserved end residues are part of each CDR3. The D gene is left open where the match is weak. Size tells how often a clone was seen (once, few, many) or the class of an expanded clone, and some rows leave it out.

clone_size d_call j_call v_call cdr3_nt cdr3_aa
few - TRBJ1-1 TRBV12-3/TRBV12-4 TGTGCCAGCCGAAACCAGGGATCTGAAGCTTTCTTT CASRNQGSEAFF
- TRBD1 TRBJ1-5 TRBV2 TGTGCCAGCAGCCCTACAGGGGTCCTTAGCAATCAGCCCCAGCATTTT CASSPTGVLSNQPQHF
- TRBD2 TRBJ2-3 TRBV5-1 TGCGCCAGCAGCTTGCTAGCGGGGGGGCCAGATACGCAGTATTTT CASSLLAGGPDTQYF
- TRBD1 TRBJ2-6 TRBV4-1 TGCGCCAGCAGCCAAGGACAGGGCCCTTCTGGGGCCAACGTCCTGACTTTC CASSQGQGPSGANVLTF
once TRBD1 TRBJ1-5 TRBV19 TGTGCCAGCAAAACAGGGGGTTTGGAGCCCCAGCATTTT CASKTGGLEPQHF
- - TRBJ2-5 TRBV2 TGTGCCAGCAGCCGACACCCCCAAGAGACCCAGTACTTC CASSRHPQETQYF
few - TRBJ2-7 TRBV7-9 TGTGCCAGCAGCGACGACAAACTGTCCTACGAGCAGTACTTC CASSDDKLSYEQYF
- - TRBJ2-5 TRBV9 TGTGCCAGCAGCCGGGACTCCGGGGGGACCCAGTACTTC CASSRDSGGTQYF
- TRBD2 TRBJ2-5 TRBV12-5 TGTGCTAGTGGCAAGCGGGGGGAATACATTCAGACCCAGTACTTC CASGKRGEYIQTQYF
- - TRBJ1-4 TRBV2 TGTGCCAGCAGTGAAAGGGGGAAGACTAATGAAAAACTGTTTTTT CASSERGKTNEKLFF
- - TRBJ2-1 TRBV4-2 TGTGCCAGCAGCCAAGATCCACTAGGGGGAAGGGAGCAGTTCTTC CASSQDPLGGREQFF
- - TRBJ2-1 TRBV18 TGTGCCAGCTCACCACCGAGACTGAGGTGGCACAATGAGCAGTTCTTC CASSPPRLRWHNEQFF
- TRBD2 TRBJ2-7 TRBV27 TGTGCCAGCAGTTTTGGGGCGGGGGGACCATATGCCTACGAGCAGTACTTC CASSFGAGGPYAYEQYF
few - TRBJ2-7 TRBV7-2 TGTGCCAGCAGCCCCGCTGCTCAGGGGGGCCACGAGCAGTACTTC CASSPAAQGGHEQYF
- - TRBJ1-1 TRBV28 TGTGCCAGCACCCTCGAGAGGGGGAAAGCTTTCTTT CASTLERGKAFF
- - TRBJ2-2 TRBV10-3 TGTGCCATCAGGGACAGTAGCCCTAACACCGGGGAGCTGTTTTTT CAIRDSSPNTGELFF
- TRBD1 TRBJ2-5 TRBV11-3 TGTGCCAGCAGCCGCGGACAGGGGGCTCGAGAGACCCAGTACTTC CASSRGQGARETQYF
few - TRBJ1-3 TRBV12-5 TGTGCTAGTGGTTTGACAGGTACCTCTGGAAACACCATATATTTT CASGLTGTSGNTIYF
few TRBD1 TRBJ2-7 TRBV2 TGTGCCAGCAGTGAAGGCCCAGGGACAGGCTACGAGCAGTACTTC CASSEGPGTGYEQYF
once - TRBJ2-5 TRBV7-2 TGTGCCAGCAGCTTAGACCGGCTGGAGTGGGAGACCCAGTACTTC CASSLDRLEWETQYF
few - TRBJ1-4 TRBV19 TGTGCCAGCAAATTGGAGGACAGAAAACTGTTTTTT CASKLEDRKLFF
- TRBD2 TRBJ2-5 TRBV7-2 TGTGCCAGCAGCTATAGCGGGACCCCGGAGACCCAGTACTTC CASSYSGTPETQYF
- TRBD2 TRBJ2-5 TRBV2 TGTGCCAGCATCAGGACTAGCGGGGGAAAAGAGACCCAGTACTTC CASIRTSGGKETQYF
few TRBD1 TRBJ1-1 TRBV6-5 TGTGCCAGCAGTAATACAGGGGGCTCGGGCACTGAAGCTTTCTTT CASSNTGGSGTEAFF
few TRBD2 TRBJ2-7 TRBV3-1/TRBV3-2 TGTGCCAGCAGTCGGGGACTAGCGGGAGCAAGCTCCTACGAGCAGTACTTC CASSRGLAGASSYEQYF
- - TRBJ2-3 TRBV30 TGTGCCTGGAGAGGTCCGACAGGAACAGATACGCAGTATTTT CAWRGPTGTDTQYF
- - TRBJ2-1 TRBV28 TGTGCCAGCAGTTTAGTTTTCGAGCGAAACGGTTGGAATGAGCAGTTCTTC CASSLVFERNGWNEQFF
- TRBD1 TRBJ2-6 TRBV7-3 TGTGCCAGCAGCTTATCGGGACAGCAGTCTGGGGCCAACGTCCTGACTTTC CASSLSGQQSGANVLTF
- - TRBJ1-1 TRBV11-2 TGTGCCAGCAGTCCCGGTGTGAGGGGGTACACTGAAGCTTTCTTT CASSPGVRGYTEAFF
few - TRBJ1-4 TRBV4-3 TGCGCCAGCAGCCAAGATCTAGGTAATGAAAAACTGTTTTTT CASSQDLGNEKLFF
- - TRBJ2-1 TRBV29-1 TGCAGCGTTGAAGATCAAGGGGGCTACAATGAGCAGTTCTTC CSVEDQGGYNEQFF
once TRBD1 TRBJ1-6 TRBV7-8 TGTGCTGCGGCAGGGGGCAATAATTCACCCCTCCACTTT CAAAGGNNSPLHF
- - TRBJ2-6 TRBV19 TGTGCCAGTAGCCCCGGGACTGAGGGGTTGGGGGCCAACGTCCTGACTTTC CASSPGTEGLGANVLTF
- - TRBJ1-6 TRBV3-1/TRBV3-2 TGTGCCAGCAGCCGGGGGGATTTGGGCTCCTATAATTCACCCCTCCACTTT CASSRGDLGSYNSPLHF
- TRBD1 TRBJ2-5 TRBV7-2 TGTGCCAGCAGCTTACGACAGGGGCGGGAGACCCAGTACTTC CASSLRQGRETQYF
- - TRBJ1-5 TRBV3-1/TRBV3-2 TGTGCCAGCAGCCAAGATGTAGGGGGACAGCCCCAGCATTTT CASSQDVGGQPQHF
- TRBD2 TRBJ2-3 TRBV6-2/TRBV6-3 TGTGCCAGCAGTTACCGCCTGGGACTAGCGGGGATGGATACGCAGTATTTT CASSYRLGLAGMDTQYF
- TRBD1 TRBJ2-7 TRBV11-2 TGTGCCAGCACCTCCCTCCGGGACAGGGGCTACGAGCAGTACTTC CASTSLRDRGYEQYF
- - TRBJ2-5 TRBV29-1 TGCAGCGTTGAAGTGGGTATCGGGGAGACCCAGTACTTC CSVEVGIGETQYF
- TRBD1 TRBJ2-7 TRBV7-9 TGTGCCAGCACCTTCGGGACAGGAGCCTACGAGCAGTACTTC CASTFGTGAYEQYF
once - TRBJ2-4 TRBV2 TGTGCCAGCGCTGGAGGGGCCAAAAACATTCAGTACTTC CASAGGAKNIQYF
- TRBD2 TRBJ2-3 TRBV7-3 TGTGCCAGCAGCTTAGGACTAGCGGGAGATACGCAGTATTTT CASSLGLAGDTQYF
- - TRBJ2-1 TRBV6-5 TGTGCCAGCAGTCCGGGACTCCCAACGAATGAGCAGTTCTTC CASSPGLPTNEQFF
- - TRBJ1-5 TRBV20-1 TGCAGTGCTAGAGATGGAGAGCCCCAGCATTTT CSARDGEPQHF
- - TRBJ2-5 TRBV6-5 TGTGCCAGCAGTTACTCGATTTCCTCACTCCAAGAGACCCAGTACTTC CASSYSISSLQETQYF
few - TRBJ2-2 TRBV9 TGTGCCAGCAGCCCTCTTTTGAGCGGGGAGCTGTTTTTT CASSPLLSGELFF